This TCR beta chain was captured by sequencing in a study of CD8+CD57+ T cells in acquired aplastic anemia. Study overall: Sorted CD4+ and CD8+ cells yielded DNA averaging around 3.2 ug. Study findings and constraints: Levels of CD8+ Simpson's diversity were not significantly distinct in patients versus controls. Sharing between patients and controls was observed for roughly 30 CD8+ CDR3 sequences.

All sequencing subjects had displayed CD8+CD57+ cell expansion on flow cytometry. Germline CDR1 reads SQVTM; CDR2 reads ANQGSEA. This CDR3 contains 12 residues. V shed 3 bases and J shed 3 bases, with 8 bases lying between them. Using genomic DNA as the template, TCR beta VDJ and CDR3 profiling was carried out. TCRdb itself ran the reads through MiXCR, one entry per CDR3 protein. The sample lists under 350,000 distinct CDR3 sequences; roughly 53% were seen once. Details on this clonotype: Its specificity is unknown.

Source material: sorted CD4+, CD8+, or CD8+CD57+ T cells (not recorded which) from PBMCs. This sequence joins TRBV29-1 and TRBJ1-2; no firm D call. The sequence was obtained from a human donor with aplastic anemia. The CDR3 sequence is CSVEAGDYGYTF. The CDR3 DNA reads TGCAGCGTTGAGGCCGGGGACTATGGCTACACCTTC. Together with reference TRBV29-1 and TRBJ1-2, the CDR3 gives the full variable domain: SAVISQKPSRDICQRGTSLTIQCQVDSQVTMMFWYRQQPGQSLTLIATANQGSEATYESGFVIDKFPISRPNLTFSTLTVSNMSPEDSSIYLCSVEAGDYGYTFGSGTRLTVV.